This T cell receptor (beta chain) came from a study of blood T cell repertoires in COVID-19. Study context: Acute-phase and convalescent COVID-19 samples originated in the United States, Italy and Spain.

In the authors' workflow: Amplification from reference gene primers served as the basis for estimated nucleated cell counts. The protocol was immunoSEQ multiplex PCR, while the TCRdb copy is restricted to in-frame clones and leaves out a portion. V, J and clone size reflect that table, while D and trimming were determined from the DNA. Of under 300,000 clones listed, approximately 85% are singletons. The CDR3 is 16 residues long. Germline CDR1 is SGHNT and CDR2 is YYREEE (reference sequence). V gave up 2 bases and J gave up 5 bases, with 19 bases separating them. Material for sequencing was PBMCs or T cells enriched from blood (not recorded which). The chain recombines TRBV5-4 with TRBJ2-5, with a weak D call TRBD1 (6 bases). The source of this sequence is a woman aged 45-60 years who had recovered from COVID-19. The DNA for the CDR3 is TGTGCCAGCAGCTTAGGTAGTTCTACTAGGGGGGAGACCCAGTACTTC. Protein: CASSLGSSTRGETQYF.